Listed below are T cell receptor beta chains from one sample, sequenced in a study of T cell repertoires in cytomegalovirus infection. TCRdb fed the reads into MiXCR, producing one record per CDR3 protein. This table has 150,000 to 200,000 distinct CDR3 sequences, less than 9.5% appearing once. The sample comprised PBMCs. All receptors derive from a human donor in good health (CMV status not recorded). Some clones in this sample may be carry-over from other donors' samples. Each CDR3 is given with its conserved first and last residue. D genes are given only for firm matches. Only part of the rows carry a size: once, few, many, or a class if the clone is expanded.

clone_size | d_call | j_call | v_call | cdr3_aa | cdr3_nt
few | TRBD1 | TRBJ1-5 | TRBV6-6 | CASSYPGQGNQPQHF | TGTGCCAGCAGTTACCCGGGACAGGGAAATCAGCCCCAGCATTTT
. | TRBD2 | TRBJ2-1 | TRBV6-2/TRBV6-3 | CASSSWGGLAGPGNEQFF | TGTGCCAGCAGTTCCTGGGGGGGACTAGCGGGGCCCGGGAATGAGCAGTTCTTC
many | . | TRBJ1-5 | TRBV28 | CASSPLISNQPQHF | TGTGCCAGCAGTCCCCTTATTAGCAATCAGCCCCAGCATTTT
many | . | TRBJ2-6 | TRBV7-2 | CASSLGVRGAGYAGANVLTF | TGTGCCAGCAGCTTAGGTGTGAGGGGCGCGGGATATGCTGGGGCCAACGTCCTGACTTTC
many | TRBD1 | TRBJ1-6 | TRBV6-2/TRBV6-3 | CASRGQGVSYSPLHF | TGTGCCAGCAGGGGACAGGGGGTGAGTTATTCACCCCTCCACTTT
many | TRBD2 | TRBJ2-5 | TRBV6-2/TRBV6-3 | CASSSGTSGFRVETQYF | TGTGCCAGCAGCTCCGGGACTAGCGGGTTTCGGGTGGAGACCCAGTACTTC
many | TRBD2 | TRBJ2-1 | TRBV6-2/TRBV6-3 | CASSYRTSGSPYEQFF | TGTGCCAGCAGTTACCGTACTAGCGGGAGTCCCTATGAGCAGTTCTTC
. | . | TRBJ1-6 | TRBV4-3 | CASSQDRPGSSYNSPLHF | TGCGCCAGCAGCCAAGATCGTCCAGGTAGCTCCTATAATTCACCCCTCCACTTT
few | . | TRBJ2-7 | TRBV6-6 | CASSYAYQIREQYF | TGTGCCAGCAGTTACGCCTACCAAATTCGGGAGCAGTACTTC
. | TRBD2 | TRBJ2-5 | TRBV28 | CASSSRLAGKQETQYF | TGTGCCAGCAGTTCCCGACTAGCGGGGAAACAAGAGACCCAGTACTTC
few | . | TRBJ1-2 | TRBV27 | CASSYRSGGYGYTF | TGTGCCAGCAGTTATCGGTCAGGTGGTTATGGCTACACCTTC
many | . | TRBJ2-3 | TRBV28 | CASRATRDTQYF | TGTGCCAGCAGAGCAACTAGGGATACGCAGTATTTT
few | TRBD1 | TRBJ1-2 | TRBV6-5 | CASSPAGTGRINYGYTF | TGTGCCAGCAGTCCCGCCGGGACAGGGAGAATTAACTATGGCTACACCTTC
many | . | TRBJ1-4 | TRBV7-2 | CASSLVGGQSNEKLFF | TGTGCCAGCAGCTTAGTGGGGGGGCAGTCTAATGAAAAACTGTTTTTT
few | . | TRBJ2-3 | TRBV7-2 | CASSLRAQGTDTQYF | TGTGCCAGCAGCTTACGGGCCCAGGGGACAGATACGCAGTATTTT
. | TRBD1 | TRBJ2-3 | TRBV28 | CASRAQGTGDTQYF | TGTGCCAGCAGGGCACAGGGGACGGGAGATACGCAGTATTTT
many | TRBD1 | TRBJ2-7 | TRBV7-8 | CASSLGDSSYEQYF | TGTGCCAGCAGCTTAGGGGACAGCTCCTACGAGCAGTACTTC